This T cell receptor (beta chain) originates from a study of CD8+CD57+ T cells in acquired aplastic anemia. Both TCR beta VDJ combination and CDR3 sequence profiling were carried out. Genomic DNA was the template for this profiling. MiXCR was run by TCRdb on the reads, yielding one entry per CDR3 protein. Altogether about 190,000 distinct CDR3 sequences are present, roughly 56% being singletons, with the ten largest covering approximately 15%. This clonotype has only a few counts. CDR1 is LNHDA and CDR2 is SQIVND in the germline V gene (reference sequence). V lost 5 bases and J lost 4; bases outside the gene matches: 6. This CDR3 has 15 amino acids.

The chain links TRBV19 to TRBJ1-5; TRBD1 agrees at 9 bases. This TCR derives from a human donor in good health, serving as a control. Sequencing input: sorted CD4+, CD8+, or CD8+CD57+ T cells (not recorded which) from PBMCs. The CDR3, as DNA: TGTGCCAGTAGTGGTCCCGGGACAGGGAATCAGCCCCAGCATTTT. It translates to CASSGPGTGNQPQHF.